These T cell receptor beta chains were read from a single sample in a study of cytomegalovirus exposure and HLA in healthy donors. Some clones are missing from TCRdb's copy, which holds only in-frame ones; the method was immunoSEQ multiplex PCR. Found here are 100,000 to 150,000 clones, around 78% of them singletons; the top ten hold around 2.1%. The specimen was PBMCs. The source of these receptors is a man in his fifties or sixties in good health and CMV-seronegative. The CDR3 runs from the conserved cysteine through the conserved F or W. The order of the fields is CDR3 DNA, CDR3 protein, clone size, V gene, J gene, D gene. The D gene is left open where the match is weak. Part of the rows lack a size; the others show once, few, many or a class for expanded clones.

CDR3nt: TGTGCCAGCAGACCGCAACTAGCGGGGAGCACAGATACGCAGTATTTT; CDR3aa: CASRPQLAGSTDTQYF; abundance: once; v_gene: TRBV6-6; j_gene: TRBJ2-3; d_gene: TRBD2
CDR3nt: TGTGCCAGCAGCTTAGTTGGGGGGGCCGATAACATTCAGTACTTC; CDR3aa: CASSLVGGADNIQYF; abundance: NA; v_gene: TRBV7-9; j_gene: TRBJ2-4; d_gene: NA
CDR3nt: TGCGCCAGCAGCCAAGGCGTGGGCTCGAACTCTGGAAACACCATATATTTT; CDR3aa: CASSQGVGSNSGNTIYF; abundance: few; v_gene: TRBV4-1; j_gene: TRBJ1-3; d_gene: NA
CDR3nt: TGTGCCAGCAGCTCTGGACAGGGGCATTCACCCCTCCACTTT; CDR3aa: CASSSGQGHSPLHF; abundance: NA; v_gene: TRBV7-6; j_gene: TRBJ1-6; d_gene: TRBD1
CDR3nt: TGTGCCAGCAGTTACCCTAAGGACAGGGGAGCGAGCGAGCAGTACTTC; CDR3aa: CASSYPKDRGASEQYF; abundance: NA; v_gene: TRBV6-7; j_gene: TRBJ2-7; d_gene: TRBD1
CDR3nt: TGCGCCAGCAGCTTGGTAGGGGCGCAAGAGACCCAGTACTTC; CDR3aa: CASSLVGAQETQYF; abundance: NA; v_gene: TRBV5-1; j_gene: TRBJ2-5; d_gene: NA
CDR3nt: TGTGCCAGCAGCGTAAACCCCTCCGCGGACTACGAGCAGTACTTC; CDR3aa: CASSVNPSADYEQYF; abundance: NA; v_gene: TRBV9; j_gene: TRBJ2-7; d_gene: NA
CDR3nt: TGCGCCAGCAGCCAAACTACAGGGGGTGAAACTGAAGCTTTCTTT; CDR3aa: CASSQTTGGETEAFF; abundance: few; v_gene: TRBV5-1; j_gene: TRBJ1-1; d_gene: TRBD1
CDR3nt: TGTGCCAGCAGCTCCCCGGGATGGCGGCAGTTCTTC; CDR3aa: CASSSPGWRQFF; abundance: NA; v_gene: TRBV7-2; j_gene: TRBJ2-1; d_gene: NA
CDR3nt: TGTGCCAGCAGCTTGACTAGCGGGGGTTCCGGGGAGCTGTTTTTT; CDR3aa: CASSLTSGGSGELFF; abundance: NA; v_gene: TRBV5-5; j_gene: TRBJ2-2; d_gene: TRBD2
CDR3nt: TGTGCCAGCAGCTTAGGCCCGACAGGGAAAGGTGGCTACACCTTC; CDR3aa: CASSLGPTGKGGYTF; abundance: NA; v_gene: TRBV7-3; j_gene: TRBJ1-2; d_gene: TRBD1
CDR3nt: TGTGCCAGCAAGTTGGGGGGGGGCGGGAGTATGGAGACCCAGTACTTC; CDR3aa: CASKLGGGGSMETQYF; abundance: NA; v_gene: TRBV6-6; j_gene: TRBJ2-5; d_gene: NA
CDR3nt: TGTGCCAGCAGCAAACTAGCGGGGCTGGCCCAAGAGACCCAGTACTTC; CDR3aa: CASSKLAGLAQETQYF; abundance: NA; v_gene: TRBV7-6; j_gene: TRBJ2-5; d_gene: TRBD2
CDR3nt: TGCAGCGTCGGGACAGGGCCGAACACTGAAGCTTTCTTT; CDR3aa: CSVGTGPNTEAFF; abundance: NA; v_gene: TRBV29-1; j_gene: TRBJ1-1; d_gene: TRBD1
CDR3nt: TGCGCCAGCAGCTTGGTTCTGGGCGACGAGCAGTACTTC; CDR3aa: CASSLVLGDEQYF; abundance: NA; v_gene: TRBV5-1; j_gene: TRBJ2-7; d_gene: NA
CDR3nt: TGTGCCAGCAGTTTATGGGCGGGGGTGTCCACCGGGGAGCTGTTTTTT; CDR3aa: CASSLWAGVSTGELFF; abundance: NA; v_gene: TRBV28; j_gene: TRBJ2-2; d_gene: TRBD2
CDR3nt: TGTGCCAGCAGCTTAGCCGAGGCCGGTACGCAGTATTTT; CDR3aa: CASSLAEAGTQYF; abundance: NA; v_gene: TRBV7-9; j_gene: TRBJ2-3; d_gene: NA
CDR3nt: TGTGCCAGCAGACAAGACAGGGTAGCCGGGGAGCTGTTTTTT; CDR3aa: CASRQDRVAGELFF; abundance: once; v_gene: TRBV7-9; j_gene: TRBJ2-2; d_gene: TRBD1
CDR3nt: TGTGCCAGCAGCTTCGCGAGGGCTCGGTACTTCTACCAAGAGACCCAGTACTTC; CDR3aa: CASSFARARYFYQETQYF; abundance: NA; v_gene: TRBV11-2; j_gene: TRBJ2-5; d_gene: NA
CDR3nt: TGTGCCAGCAGCTGGGGACAGGGGGCGGACGAGCAGTACTTC; CDR3aa: CASSWGQGADEQYF; abundance: NA; v_gene: TRBV5-4; j_gene: TRBJ2-7; d_gene: TRBD1
CDR3nt: TGTGCCAGCAGCGTAGTCGGGGGAAGCTATGGCTACACCTTC; CDR3aa: CASSVVGGSYGYTF; abundance: NA; v_gene: TRBV9; j_gene: TRBJ1-2; d_gene: NA
CDR3nt: TGTGCCAGCAGCTTAGGCGGGACTCAGCCCCAGCATTTT; CDR3aa: CASSLGGTQPQHF; abundance: few; v_gene: TRBV7-2; j_gene: TRBJ1-5; d_gene: NA
CDR3nt: TGTGCCAGCAGCCTCTGGGGGGGAGAAAAACTGTTTTTT; CDR3aa: CASSLWGGEKLFF; abundance: NA; v_gene: TRBV5-5; j_gene: TRBJ1-4; d_gene: NA
CDR3nt: TGTGCCAGCAGCTTAGCTAGCGGGGGGAACACCGGGGAGCTGTTTTTT; CDR3aa: CASSLASGGNTGELFF; abundance: NA; v_gene: TRBV11-2; j_gene: TRBJ2-2; d_gene: TRBD2
CDR3nt: TGTGCCAGCATCAGGGGGCCCAGCTCCTATAATTCACCCCTCCACTTT; CDR3aa: CASIRGPSSYNSPLHF; abundance: NA; v_gene: TRBV2; j_gene: TRBJ1-6; d_gene: TRBD1
CDR3nt: TGTGCCAGCAGCCGGACCGGGGGGGATGAGCAGTTCTTC; CDR3aa: CASSRTGGDEQFF; abundance: once; v_gene: TRBV5-6; j_gene: TRBJ2-1; d_gene: TRBD2
CDR3nt: TGTGCCAGCAGCACCTTAGCGGGGGGGGTCTACGAGCAGTACTTC; CDR3aa: CASSTLAGGVYEQYF; abundance: few; v_gene: TRBV6-1; j_gene: TRBJ2-7; d_gene: TRBD2
CDR3nt: TGTGCCAGCTCACCAGTAACAGGGCCTCATGAAGCTTTCTTT; CDR3aa: CASSPVTGPHEAFF; abundance: NA; v_gene: TRBV18; j_gene: TRBJ1-1; d_gene: NA
CDR3nt: TGTGCCAGCAGTTCGAGTAGGACAGTAGTAGGTGAAAAACTGTTTTTT; CDR3aa: CASSSSRTVVGEKLFF; abundance: few; v_gene: TRBV6-5; j_gene: TRBJ1-4; d_gene: NA
CDR3nt: TGTGCCAGCAGCTCTATAGCGGGGGGGTACAATGAGCAGTTCTTC; CDR3aa: CASSSIAGGYNEQFF; abundance: NA; v_gene: TRBV7-3; j_gene: TRBJ2-1; d_gene: TRBD2
CDR3nt: TGTGCCAGCAGTTACGGGGACAGGGATCCAAACATTCAGTACTTC; CDR3aa: CASSYGDRDPNIQYF; abundance: NA; v_gene: TRBV6-6; j_gene: TRBJ2-4; d_gene: TRBD1
CDR3nt: TGTGCCAGCAGGCCCCCCGGGACTAGCGGAGAAGATACGCAGTATTTT; CDR3aa: CASRPPGTSGEDTQYF; abundance: NA; v_gene: TRBV5-4; j_gene: TRBJ2-3; d_gene: TRBD2
CDR3nt: TGTGCCAGCAGCTTGAGACAGTCGGCTAATGGCTACACCTTC; CDR3aa: CASSLRQSANGYTF; abundance: few; v_gene: TRBV5-6; j_gene: TRBJ1-2; d_gene: NA
CDR3nt: TGTGCCAGCAGTAAGGTACAGCGGACCTACGAGCAGTACTTC; CDR3aa: CASSKVQRTYEQYF; abundance: NA; v_gene: TRBV6-5; j_gene: TRBJ2-7; d_gene: NA
CDR3nt: TGTGCCAGCTGGGAGACCTTATCCTACGAGCAGTACTTC; CDR3aa: CASWETLSYEQYF; abundance: NA; v_gene: TRBV6-1; j_gene: TRBJ2-7; d_gene: NA
CDR3nt: TGCGCCAGCAGCTTGGCCGGACAGGGGACGGGCTACACCTTC; CDR3aa: CASSLAGQGTGYTF; abundance: NA; v_gene: TRBV5-1; j_gene: TRBJ1-2; d_gene: TRBD1
CDR3nt: TGTGCCAGCAGCTCGCTCCAAGGGGCCCAGCATTTT; CDR3aa: CASSSLQGAQHF; abundance: NA; v_gene: TRBV7-2; j_gene: TRBJ1-5; d_gene: NA
CDR3nt: TGTGCCAGCCTAGTTCGGGGGGGCCCGGGTACGCAGTATTTT; CDR3aa: CASLVRGGPGTQYF; abundance: NA; v_gene: TRBV28; j_gene: TRBJ2-3; d_gene: TRBD2
CDR3nt: TGTGCCAGCAGCTCCTTTAGCGGTAGCACAGATACGCAGTATTTT; CDR3aa: CASSSFSGSTDTQYF; abundance: once; v_gene: TRBV5-4; j_gene: TRBJ2-3; d_gene: NA
CDR3nt: TGTGCCAGCTCACCATCAGGCTTAGCGGGGGGATACAATGAGCAGTTCTTC; CDR3aa: CASSPSGLAGGYNEQFF; abundance: NA; v_gene: TRBV18; j_gene: TRBJ2-1; d_gene: TRBD2
CDR3nt: TGTGCCAGCAGCGCTAATTTAGGGCGGGGGGTCACAGATACGCAGTATTTT; CDR3aa: CASSANLGRGVTDTQYF; abundance: NA; v_gene: TRBV11-3; j_gene: TRBJ2-3; d_gene: TRBD2
CDR3nt: TGTGCCAGCAGCCAAATACGGGGGTCCTACAATGAGCAGTTCTTC; CDR3aa: CASSQIRGSYNEQFF; abundance: NA; v_gene: TRBV14; j_gene: TRBJ2-1; d_gene: NA
CDR3nt: TGTGCCAGCAGCTTTTCCGGGACAGGGGGTGAGGGCTACACCTTC; CDR3aa: CASSFSGTGGEGYTF; abundance: NA; v_gene: TRBV7-2; j_gene: TRBJ1-2; d_gene: TRBD1
CDR3nt: TGTGCCAGTAGTATCCGACAGACAAATCAGCCCCAGCATTTT; CDR3aa: CASSIRQTNQPQHF; abundance: NA; v_gene: TRBV19; j_gene: TRBJ1-5; d_gene: NA
CDR3nt: TGTGCCATCAGACAGGGGGCGGCCGGAAACACCATATATTTT; CDR3aa: CAIRQGAAGNTIYF; abundance: NA; v_gene: TRBV10-3; j_gene: TRBJ1-3; d_gene: TRBD1
CDR3nt: TGTGCCAGCAGCTTGGGGCGGTCCCCTCCGGGAGAGACCCAGTACTTC; CDR3aa: CASSLGRSPPGETQYF; abundance: NA; v_gene: TRBV5-8; j_gene: TRBJ2-5; d_gene: NA